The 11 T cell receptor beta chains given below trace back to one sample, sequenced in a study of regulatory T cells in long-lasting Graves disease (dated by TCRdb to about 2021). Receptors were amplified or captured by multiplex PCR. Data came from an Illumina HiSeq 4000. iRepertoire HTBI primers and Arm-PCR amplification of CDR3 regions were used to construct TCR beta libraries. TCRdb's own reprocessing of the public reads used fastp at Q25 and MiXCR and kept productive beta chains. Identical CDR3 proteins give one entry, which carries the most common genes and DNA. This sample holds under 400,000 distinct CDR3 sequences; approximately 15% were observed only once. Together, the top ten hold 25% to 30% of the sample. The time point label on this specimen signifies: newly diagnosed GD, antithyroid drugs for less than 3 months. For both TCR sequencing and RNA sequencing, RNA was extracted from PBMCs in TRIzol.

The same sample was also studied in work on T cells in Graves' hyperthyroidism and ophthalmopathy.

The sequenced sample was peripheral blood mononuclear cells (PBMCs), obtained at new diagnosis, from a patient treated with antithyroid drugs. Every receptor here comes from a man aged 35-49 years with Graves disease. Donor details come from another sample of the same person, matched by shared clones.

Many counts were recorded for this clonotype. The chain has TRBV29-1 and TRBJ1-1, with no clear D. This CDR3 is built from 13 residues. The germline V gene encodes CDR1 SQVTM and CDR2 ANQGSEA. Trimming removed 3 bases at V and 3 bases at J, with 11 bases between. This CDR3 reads CSVDTSIHTEAFF. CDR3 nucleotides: TGCAGCGTTGACACCTCAATTCACACTGAAGCTTTCTTT.

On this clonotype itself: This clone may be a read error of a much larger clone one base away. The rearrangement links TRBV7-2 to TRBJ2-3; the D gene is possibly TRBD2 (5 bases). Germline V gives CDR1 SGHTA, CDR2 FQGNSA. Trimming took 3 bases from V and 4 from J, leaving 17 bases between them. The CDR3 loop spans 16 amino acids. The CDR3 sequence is CASSFSETRSSDTQYF. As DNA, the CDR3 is TGTGCCAGCAGCTTTTCGGAAACTAGGAGTTCAGATACGCAGTATTTT. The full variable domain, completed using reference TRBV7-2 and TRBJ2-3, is GAGVSQSPSNKVTEKGKDVELRCDPISGHTALYWYRQSLGQGLEFLIYFQGNSAPDKSGLPSDRFSAERTGGSVSTLTIQRTQQEDSAVYLCASSFSETRSSDTQYFGPGTRLTVL.

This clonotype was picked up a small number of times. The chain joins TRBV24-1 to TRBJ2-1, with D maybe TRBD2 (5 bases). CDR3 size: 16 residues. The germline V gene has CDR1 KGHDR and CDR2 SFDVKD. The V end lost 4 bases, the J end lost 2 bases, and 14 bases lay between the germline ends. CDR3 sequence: CATSDDSAAAYNEQFF. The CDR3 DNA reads TGTGCCACCAGTGACGACTCAGCGGCCGCCTACAATGAGCAGTTCTTC.

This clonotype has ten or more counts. Here the CDR3 reads CAWSDSGRETFF. The CDR3 DNA follows: TGTGCCTGGAGTGATAGCGGCAGGGAAACTTTCTTT. The chain carries TRBV30 and TRBJ1-1; possibly TRBD1 for D (5 bases). The CDR3 runs to 12 residues. Between the trimmed V and J ends, which lost 1 base and 12 bases, there was a span of 15 bases. From germline, CDR1 is GTSNPN and CDR2 SVGIG (reference sequence).

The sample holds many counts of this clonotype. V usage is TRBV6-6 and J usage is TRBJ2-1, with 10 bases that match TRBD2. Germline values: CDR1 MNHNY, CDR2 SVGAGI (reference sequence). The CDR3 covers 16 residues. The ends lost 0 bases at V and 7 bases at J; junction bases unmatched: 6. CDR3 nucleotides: TGTGCCAGCAGTTACTCGTGGCTAGCGGGGGAAAATGAGCAGTTCTTC. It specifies CASSYSWLAGENEQFF.

The DNA for the CDR3 is TGCAGCGTTGAAGATGCTAGCCACACAGATACGCAGTATTTT. It encodes CSVEDASHTDTQYF. The V gene is TRBV29-1, the J gene TRBJ2-3; possibly TRBD2 for D (5 bases). V was shortened by 0 bases and J by 2 bases, with 9 bases between the two germline ends. Germline CDR1 and CDR2: SQVTM and ANQGSEA. This CDR3 region has 14 residues.

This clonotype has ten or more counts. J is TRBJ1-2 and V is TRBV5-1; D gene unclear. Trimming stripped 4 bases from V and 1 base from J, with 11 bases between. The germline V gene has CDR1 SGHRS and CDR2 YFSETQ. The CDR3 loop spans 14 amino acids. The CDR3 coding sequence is TGCGCCAGCAGCCAACAGACGCGTAACTATGGCTACACCTTC. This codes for CASSQQTRNYGYTF.

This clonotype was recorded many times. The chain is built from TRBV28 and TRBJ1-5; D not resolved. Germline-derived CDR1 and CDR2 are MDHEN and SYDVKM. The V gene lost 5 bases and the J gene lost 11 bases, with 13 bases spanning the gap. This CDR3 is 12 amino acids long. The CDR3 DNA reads TGTGCCAGCAGTGGAGAACTCCAGACCCAGCATTTT. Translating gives CASSGELQTQHF.

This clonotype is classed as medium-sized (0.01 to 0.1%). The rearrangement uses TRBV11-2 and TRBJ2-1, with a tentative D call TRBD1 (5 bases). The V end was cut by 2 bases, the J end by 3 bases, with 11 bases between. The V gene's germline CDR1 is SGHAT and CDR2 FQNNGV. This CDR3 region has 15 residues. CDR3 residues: CASSLRTNLYNEQFF. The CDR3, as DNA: TGTGCCAGCAGCTTAAGGACAAACCTCTACAATGAGCAGTTCTTC. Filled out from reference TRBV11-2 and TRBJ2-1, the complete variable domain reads EAGVAQSPRYKIIEKRQSVAFWCNPISGHATLYWYQQILGQGPKLLIQFQNNGVVDDSQLPKDRFSAERLKGVDSTLKIQPAKLEDSAVYLCASSLRTNLYNEQFFGPGTRLTVL.

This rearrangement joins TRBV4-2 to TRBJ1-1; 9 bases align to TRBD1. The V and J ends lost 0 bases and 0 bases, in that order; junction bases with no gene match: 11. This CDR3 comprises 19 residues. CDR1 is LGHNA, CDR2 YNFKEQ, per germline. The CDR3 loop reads CASSQDPIQGASLNTEAFF. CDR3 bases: TGTGCCAGCAGCCAAGATCCAATACAGGGGGCTTCTTTGAACACTGAAGCTTTCTTT.

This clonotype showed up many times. The CDR3 nucleotides read TGTGCCACCAGTGAGGACAGTTACAATGAGCAGTTCTTC. As protein: CATSEDSYNEQFF. The chain links TRBV24-1 to TRBJ2-1; possibly TRBD1 for D (6 bases). The CDR3 totals 13 residues. Germline V CDR1 and CDR2: KGHDR, SFDVKD. The V gene lost 4 bases and the J gene lost 4 bases, with 7 bases spanning the gap.